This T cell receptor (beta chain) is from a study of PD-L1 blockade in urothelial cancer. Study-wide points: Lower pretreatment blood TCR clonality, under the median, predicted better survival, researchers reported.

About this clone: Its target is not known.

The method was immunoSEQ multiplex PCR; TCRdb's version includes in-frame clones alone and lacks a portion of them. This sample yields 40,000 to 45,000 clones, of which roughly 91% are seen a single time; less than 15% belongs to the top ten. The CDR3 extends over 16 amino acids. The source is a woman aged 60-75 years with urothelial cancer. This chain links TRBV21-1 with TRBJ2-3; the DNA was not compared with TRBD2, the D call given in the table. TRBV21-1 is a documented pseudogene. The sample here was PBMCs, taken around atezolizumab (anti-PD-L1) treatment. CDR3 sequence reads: CASSKQAGALTDTQYF. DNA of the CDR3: TGTGCCAGCAGCAAGCAAGCGGGAGCCCTCACAGATACGCAGTATTTT.